The 12 T cell receptor beta chains given below trace back to one sample, sequenced in a study of shared clonotypes between healthy human individuals. Profiling relied on immunoSEQ multiplex PCR, and the TCRdb table lists in-frame clones only, not all of them. Here the sample spans fewer than 650,000 clones, 75% to 85% being singletons. Sample: PBMCs. These receptors originate from a middle-aged woman in good health. Some clones in this sample may be carry-over from other donors' samples.

This clone was counted many times. The J gene is TRBJ2-3, the V gene TRBV9; 14 bases agree with TRBD2. CDR3 size: 17 residues. Germline V gene lookup returns CDR1 SGDLS and CDR2 YYNGEE. The junction had 7 bases not matched to a gene; V was cut back by 3 bases and J by 4 bases. CDR3: CASSGGGLAGGADTQYF. The CDR3 DNA reads as TGTGCCAGCAGCGGGGGTGGACTAGCGGGAGGTGCAGATACGCAGTATTTT.

The chain carries TRBV2 and TRBJ2-1; no reliable D call. V shed 10 bases and J shed 4 bases, with 8 bases lying between them. The CDR3 has 11 residues. Germline V gene data show CDR1 as SNHLY and CDR2 as FYNNEI. CDR3 coding DNA: TGTGCCACTCGACGATACAATGAGCAGTTCTTC. It translates to CATRRYNEQFF.

This clone came up a few times. The genes are TRBV11-2 and TRBJ2-1; D not resolved. V was cut by 3 bases and J by 0 bases, with 12 bases left in between. CDR1 is SGHAT and CDR2 is FQNNGV in the germline V gene. The CDR3 totals 16 residues. The CDR3 sequence: CASSLTRRSSYNEQFF. DNA for the CDR3: TGTGCCAGCAGCTTGACCCGGCGGAGCTCCTACAATGAGCAGTTCTTC.

The CDR3 DNA reads as TGCGCCAGCAGGGCGCGGGAGGTAATGGAGACCCAGTACTTC. It translates to CASRAREVMETQYF. The gene calls are TRBV5-1 and TRBJ2-5; 8 bases are a match to TRBD2. The J segment lost 5 bases and the V segment lost 5 bases, leaving 8 bases of the junction unmatched. The V gene's germline CDR1 is SGHRS and CDR2 YFSETQ. The CDR3 is made up of 14 amino acids.

The genes are TRBV6-5 and TRBJ2-6; D unresolved. Germline assignment: CDR1 MNHEY and CDR2 SVGAGI. CDR3 length: 15 amino acids. The germline V and J ends were trimmed by 4 bases and 0 bases, with 7 bases remaining between them. CDR3 in amino acids: CASSSPDSGANVLTF. CDR3 DNA: TGTGCCAGCAGTTCCCCCGACTCTGGGGCCAACGTCCTGACTTTC.

The chain combines TRBV28 with TRBJ1-1; D is perhaps TRBD1 (5 bases). Trimming took 1 base from V and 2 from J, leaving 8 bases between them. The germline V gene has CDR1 MDHEN and CDR2 SYDVKM. This CDR3 has 14 residues. CDR3 DNA sequence: TGTGCCAGCAGTTTATTGGGGGGTAACACTGAAGCTTTCTTT. Its translation: CASSLLGGNTEAFF.

The chain links TRBV7-2 to TRBJ2-1; 11 bases are a match to TRBD2. V trimming: 6 bases; J trimming: 6 bases; junction bases outside the gene matches: 10. Germline V gene data show CDR1 as SGHTA and CDR2 as FQGNSA. The CDR3 sequence is 16 residues long. The CDR3 reads CASRRSLAGGANEQFF. CDR3 coding DNA: TGTGCCAGCAGGCGATCCCTAGCGGGAGGCGCCAATGAGCAGTTCTTC.

The chain carries TRBV7-3 and TRBJ2-2; D is undetermined. V shed 2 bases and J shed 6 bases, with 7 bases lying between them. This CDR3 contains 13 residues. Looked up from germline, CDR1 is SGHTA and CDR2 is FQGTGA. The CDR3 region is CASSLLGSGELFF. CDR3 nucleotide sequence: TGTGCCAGCAGCTTATTAGGTTCCGGGGAGCTGTTTTTT.

The chain uses TRBV4-1 and TRBJ1-4, with 10 positions matching TRBD1. The CDR3 is made up of 19 amino acids. Germline CDR1 and CDR2: MGHRA and YSYEKL. The ends lost 2 bases at V and 3 bases at J; junction bases unmatched: 12. The CDR3 sequence is CASSQPSGQGKGANEKLFF. Here the CDR3 DNA reads TGCGCCAGCAGCCAACCTTCGGGACAGGGGAAGGGCGCTAATGAAAAACTGTTTTTT.

In its sample, this clone was seen many times. Distinct nucleotide sequences in the sample also encode this CDR3. CDR3 amino acids: CASSLGQSNTEAFF. CDR3 DNA: TGTGCCAGCAGCTTAGGGCAGTCGAACACTGAAGCTTTCTTT. J is TRBJ1-1 and V is TRBV7-6; D is ambiguous. Germline V CDR1 and CDR2: SGHVS, FNYEAQ. CDR3 length equals 14 residues. V lost 1 base and J lost 1, with 7 bases in between.

This clone has just a few counts. The V and J genes are TRBV4-2 and TRBJ2-2; 8 bases agree with TRBD1. In germline, CDR1 is LGHNA, CDR2 YNFKEQ. The CDR3 has 18 residues. J lost 1 base, V lost 1 base, and 8 bases had no gene match. The CDR3 nucleotides are TGTGCCAGCAGCCAAGTAATAGGGGGGACAGGGAACACCGGGGAGCTGTTTTTT. Its translation: CASSQVIGGTGNTGELFF.

Only one count was recorded for this clone. The V call is TRBV30, the J call TRBJ2-2; TRBD2 aligns across 7 bases. The CDR3 covers 14 residues. Germline assignment: CDR1 GTSNPN and CDR2 SVGIG (reference sequence). The V segment lost 5 bases and the J segment 7 bases; nucleotides outside the gene matches: 10. Written as DNA, the CDR3 is TGTGCCTGGGACCTTGGGAGGGCTGTCGGGGAGCTGTTTTTT. Amino acids: CAWDLGRAVGELFF.